This T cell receptor beta chain was captured by sequencing in a study of OX40 agonist ivuxolimab in advanced cancers. CDR3 size: 16 residues. The V gene end was trimmed by 4 bases and the J gene end by 3 bases; junction bases not matched to a gene: 8. The germline gives CDR1 MDHEN, CDR2 SYDVKM. Libraries were prepared by immunoSEQ multiplex PCR; TCRdb keeps only in-frame clonotypes and omits some of them. Of 30,000 to 45,000 clones listed, roughly 86% were seen once; the top ten hold less than 2%. This clone came up once. Researchers took blood at baseline, on cycle 4 day 1, and on cycle 7 day 1. The sample consisted of CD4+ or CD8+ T cells sorted from blood, taken in a trial of the OX40 agonist ivuxolimab. The V call is TRBV28, the J call TRBJ2-1; 8 nucleotides match TRBD2. This clonotype originated in an adult with an advanced solid tumor such as melanoma, head and neck, liver or kidney cancer. In DNA, the CDR3 is TGTGCCAGCAGTTCCATTACTAGCGGCAGCTACAATGAGCAGTTCTTC. Translating gives CASSSITSGSYNEQFF.